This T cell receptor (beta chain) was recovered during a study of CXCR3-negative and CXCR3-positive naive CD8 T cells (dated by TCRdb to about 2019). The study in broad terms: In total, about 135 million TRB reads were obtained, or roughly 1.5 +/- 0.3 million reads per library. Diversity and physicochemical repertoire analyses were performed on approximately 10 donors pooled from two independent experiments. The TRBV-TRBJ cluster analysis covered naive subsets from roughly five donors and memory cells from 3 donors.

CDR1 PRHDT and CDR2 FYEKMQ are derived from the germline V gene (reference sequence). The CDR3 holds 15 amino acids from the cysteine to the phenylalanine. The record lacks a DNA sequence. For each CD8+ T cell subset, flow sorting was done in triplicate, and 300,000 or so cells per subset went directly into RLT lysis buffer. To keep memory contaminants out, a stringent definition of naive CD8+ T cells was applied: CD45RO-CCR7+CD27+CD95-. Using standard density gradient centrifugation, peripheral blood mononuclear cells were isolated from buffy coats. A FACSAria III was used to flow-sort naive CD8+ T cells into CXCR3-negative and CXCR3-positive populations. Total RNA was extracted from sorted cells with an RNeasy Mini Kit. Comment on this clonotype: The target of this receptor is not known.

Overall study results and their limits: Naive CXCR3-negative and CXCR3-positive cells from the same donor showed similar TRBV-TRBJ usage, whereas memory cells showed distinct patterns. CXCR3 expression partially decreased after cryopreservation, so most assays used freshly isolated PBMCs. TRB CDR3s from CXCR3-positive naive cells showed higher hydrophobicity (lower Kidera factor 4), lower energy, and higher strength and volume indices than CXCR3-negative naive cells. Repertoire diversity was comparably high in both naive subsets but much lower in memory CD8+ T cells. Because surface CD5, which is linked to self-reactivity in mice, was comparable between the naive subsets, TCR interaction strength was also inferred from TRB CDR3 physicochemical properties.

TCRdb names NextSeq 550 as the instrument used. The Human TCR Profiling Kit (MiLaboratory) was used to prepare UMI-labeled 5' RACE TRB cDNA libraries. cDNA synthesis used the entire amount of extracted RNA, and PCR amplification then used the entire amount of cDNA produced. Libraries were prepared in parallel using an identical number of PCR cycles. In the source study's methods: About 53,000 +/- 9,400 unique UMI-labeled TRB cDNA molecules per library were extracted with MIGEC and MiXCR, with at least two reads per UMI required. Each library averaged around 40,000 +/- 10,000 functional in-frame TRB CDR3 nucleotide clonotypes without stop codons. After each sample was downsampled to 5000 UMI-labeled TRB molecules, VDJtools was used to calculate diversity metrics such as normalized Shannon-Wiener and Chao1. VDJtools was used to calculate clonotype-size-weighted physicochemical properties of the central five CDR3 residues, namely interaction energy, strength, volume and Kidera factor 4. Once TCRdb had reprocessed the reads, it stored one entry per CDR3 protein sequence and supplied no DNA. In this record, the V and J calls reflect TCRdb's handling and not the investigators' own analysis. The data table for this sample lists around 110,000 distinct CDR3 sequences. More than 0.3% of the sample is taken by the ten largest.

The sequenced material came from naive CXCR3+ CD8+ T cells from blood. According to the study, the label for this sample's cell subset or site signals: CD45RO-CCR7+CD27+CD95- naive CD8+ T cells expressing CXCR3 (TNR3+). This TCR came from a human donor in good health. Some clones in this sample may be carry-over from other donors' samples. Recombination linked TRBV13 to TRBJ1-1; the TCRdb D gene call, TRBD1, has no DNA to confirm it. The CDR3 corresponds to CASSSITTENTEAFF.